These T cell receptor beta chains were read from a single sample in a study of sequential checkpoint blockade in melanoma. Repertoires were generated with immunoSEQ multiplex PCR, while TCRdb's copy carries only in-frame clones and drops some. The sample holds around 5,200 clones, 15% to 20% seen once. The material was tumor tissue (inferred from file names), obtained from a patient given nivolumab and ipilimumab in sequence. These receptors were taken from a human donor with melanoma. CDR3s include the opening cysteine and the closing phenylalanine or tryptophan. The D gene is left open where the match is weak. Size is omitted from some rows. Given values are once, few, many or a class for expanded clones.

. TRBJ2-2 TRBV28 . TGTGCCAGCTCTACTAGTTCGAACACCGGGGAGCTGTTTTTT CASSTSSNTGELFF
. TRBJ2-2 TRBV29-1 once TGCAGCGTTTTCGCCCGGTCTAACACCGGGGAGCTGTTTTTT CSVFARSNTGELFF
. TRBJ2-4 TRBV6-8 few TGTGCCAGCAAGACCCCTAAGGGGGGCCAGTACTTC CASKTPKGGQYF
. TRBJ2-2 TRBV11-1 . TGTGCCAGCAGCTTAGTGGTCGGATGGAACACCGGGGAGCTGTTTTTT CASSLVVGWNTGELFF
. TRBJ2-5 TRBV6-8 few TGTGCCAGCCGGGAAAGGCAGTCAAGGGAGACCCAGTACTTC CASRERQSRETQYF
TRBD1 TRBJ1-1 TRBV5-1 . TGCGCCAGCAGCTTGGGGGACAGGGATTGGACTGAAGCTTTCTTT CASSLGDRDWTEAFF
. TRBJ1-5 TRBV28 medium-sized TGTGCCAGCAGTTTATTGGACGGGAGAAATCAGCCCCAGCATTTT CASSLLDGRNQPQHF
. TRBJ2-7 TRBV6-7 . TGTGCCAGCAGTCCCTGGGACGAGCAGTACTTC CASSPWDEQYF
. TRBJ1-1 TRBV15 . TGTGCCACCAGCAGACGGACAGTCACCAGTACAGAAGCTTTCTTT CATSRRTVTSTEAFF
. TRBJ1-4 TRBV6-8 . TGTGCCAGCAGTGATCCGACACGGATTAATGAAAAACTGTTTTTT CASSDPTRINEKLFF
. TRBJ1-4 TRBV11-3 many TGTGCCAGCAGCCCCCCGGGCCCGAATGAAAAACTGTTTTTT CASSPPGPNEKLFF
. TRBJ2-7 TRBV6-8 few TGTGCCAGCAGTTTCCCCCGGGATATCCTAGGCGAGCAGTACTTC CASSFPRDILGEQYF
TRBD1 TRBJ2-7 TRBV28 few TGTGCCAGCAGTCTAATCAATCCGGGACAGGGCAGCATCGAGCAGTACTTC CASSLINPGQGSIEQYF
TRBD2 TRBJ2-5 TRBV30 . TGTGCCTGGGCGGGGGAGGTGGAGACCCAGTACTTC CAWAGEVETQYF
TRBD1 TRBJ1-5 TRBV5-1 . TGCGCCAGCAGCTACCGGACAGGGGACCAGCCCCAGCATTTT CASSYRTGDQPQHF
TRBD2 TRBJ2-1 TRBV23-1 . TGCGCCAGCAGCCGGCCTGGACTAGCGGGGGGACGCTCCTACAATGAGCAGTTCTTC CASSRPGLAGGRSYNEQFF
. TRBJ1-1 TRBV4-1 many TGCGCCAGCAGCCAAGAACGGTATGAGGTGAAAAACACTGAAGCTTTCTTT CASSQERYEVKNTEAFF
TRBD2 TRBJ2-5 TRBV6-8 many TGTGCCAGCAGTTACTCACTGACTAGCGGCCAAGAGACCCAGTACTTC CASSYSLTSGQETQYF
. TRBJ2-3 TRBV11-3 few TGTGCCAGCAGCTTGCCTCTGGGGACAGATACGCAGTATTTT CASSLPLGTDTQYF
. TRBJ2-5 TRBV11-3 few TGTGCCAGCAGCTTAGTACCGGGTCAAGAGACCCAGTACTTC CASSLVPGQETQYF
. TRBJ2-2 TRBV28 few TGTGCCAGCGCGCTTCGGTACGGGGCGAACACCGGGGAGCTGTTTTTT CASALRYGANTGELFF
. TRBJ2-7 TRBV11-1 . TGTGCCAGCAGCCGGGGGACAGCGACCGATTACGAGCAGTACTTC CASSRGTATDYEQYF
. TRBJ1-6 TRBV5-1 . TGCGCCAGCAGCTTTACTTTACCGGGATCACCCCTCCACTTT CASSFTLPGSPLHF
TRBD1 TRBJ2-2 TRBV5-1 . TGCGCCAGCAGCTCCACCGGGACAGGGCTCTTCGGGGAGCTGTTTTTT CASSSTGTGLFGELFF
. TRBJ1-5 TRBV6-8 few TGTGCCAGCAGTACAGGTACTAATCAGCCCCAGCATTTT CASSTGTNQPQHF
TRBD1 TRBJ1-6 TRBV28 . TGTGCCAGCAGTGCCCAGGAAACACCCGGGACAGGGAATTCACCCCTCCACTTT CASSAQETPGTGNSPLHF
. TRBJ2-3 TRBV28 once TGTGCCAGCAGTGCGAGTCGGGGACACACAGATACGCAGTATTTT CASSASRGHTDTQYF
TRBD2 TRBJ2-1 TRBV15 . TGTGCCACCAGCAGAGCGCTAGCGGGGGGGCGGGAGCAGTTCTTC CATSRALAGGREQFF
. TRBJ2-7 TRBV11-3 many TGTGCCAGCAGCGCACGGGAGCAGGGGGTCGGCGAGCAGTACTTC CASSAREQGVGEQYF
TRBD1 TRBJ2-7 TRBV18 . TGTGCCAGCTCACCACTAGCTTCCCCCTCGGGACAGAGTATCTACGAGCAGTACTTC CASSPLASPSGQSIYEQYF